This T cell receptor beta chain was found in a study of blood T cell repertoires in COVID-19. V shed 3 bases, J shed 9 bases, and the junction held 6 bases outside the gene matches. The length of the CDR3 is 14 residues. The germline V gene has CDR1 DFQATT and CDR2 SNEGSKA (reference sequence). The method was immunoSEQ multiplex PCR; TCRdb's version includes in-frame clones alone and lacks a portion of them. The data hold 80,000 to 95,000 clones, with approximately 91% observed a single time. The source of this sequence is a human donor with active COVID-19. The donor label of this sample is uncertain. The V gene is TRBV20-1, the J gene TRBJ2-1; 12 bases line up with TRBD2. The sample comprised peripheral blood. Here the CDR3 DNA reads TGCAGTGCTAGTGCCCCTAGCGGGGGGGGTGAGCAGTTCTTC. Protein sequence: CSASAPSGGGEQFF.